The 13 T cell receptor beta chains presented below share a single source sample, sequenced in a study of T cell repertoires in cytomegalovirus infection. TCRdb processed the reads anew with MiXCR; each CDR3 protein has one entry. The sample holds a few hundred thousand distinct CDR3 sequences, over 7.5% seen once. The sample consisted of PBMCs. The receptors come from a human donor in good health (CMV status not recorded). Some clones in this sample may be carry-over from other donors' samples.

This clonotype was recorded many times. This sequence joins TRBV7-2 and TRBJ2-3; D is unresolved. V was shortened by 5 bases and J by 4 bases, with 7 bases between the two germline ends. The CDR3 has 12 amino acids. Germline assignment: CDR1 SGHTA and CDR2 FQGNSA. The DNA for the CDR3 is TGTGCCAGCAGCACCTACCCAGATACGCAGTATTTT. Amino acids: CASSTYPDTQYF.

The V call is TRBV6-6, the J call TRBJ1-2, with 7 bases identical to TRBD1. This CDR3 spans 14 amino acids. With V trimmed by 5 bases and J by 5 bases, 8 bases remained unmatched. Germline V gene data show CDR1 as MNHNY and CDR2 as SVGAGI (reference sequence). The CDR3 DNA follows: TGTGCCAGCAGTGCTCGGGGACAGTTATATGGCTACACCTTC. This codes for CASSARGQLYGYTF.

The genes are TRBV24-1 and TRBJ2-3; D may correspond to TRBD1 or TRBD2 (5 bases each). Trimming took off 4 bases at V and 2 bases at J, with 9 bases between the two ends. CDR3 length: 14 residues. CDR1 is KGHDR and CDR2 is SFDVKD in the germline V gene. The CDR3 here is CATSEAGTTDTQYF. The CDR3 region has the DNA TGTGCCACCAGTGAGGCCGGGACCACAGATACGCAGTATTTT.

Of note for this clonotype: An end of the junction does not agree with germline; a read error may underlie this. The rearrangement joins TRBV7-9 to TRBJ1-1; unclear D gene. CDR3 size: 14 residues. From germline, CDR1 is SEHNR and CDR2 FQNEAQ (reference sequence). This chain's CDR3 is CASSYVPMNSEAFF. CDR3 nucleotides: TGTGCCAGCAGCTATGTCCCCATGAACTCTGAAGCTTTCTTT.

This clonotype was observed a handful of times. V is TRBV19 and J is TRBJ2-5, with 13 bases aligning to TRBD2. The CDR3 is made up of 16 amino acids. V lost 3 bases to trimming and J lost 2 bases; unmatched junction nucleotides: 3. Germline loops: CDR1 LNHDA, CDR2 SQIVND (reference sequence). CDR3 nucleotides: TGTGCCAGTAGTATTGGGACTAGCGGGGAACAAGAGACCCAGTACTTC. It translates to CASSIGTSGEQETQYF.

This clonotype was observed many times. V is TRBV7-2 and J is TRBJ2-7; D gene unclear. The CDR3 has 13 amino acids. Germline CDR1 SGHTA, CDR2 FQGNSA. V lost 5 bases and J lost 1, with 9 bases in between. This chain's CDR3 is CASSPSASYEQYF. CDR3 nucleotide sequence: TGTGCCAGCAGCCCTTCCGCTTCCTACGAGCAGTACTTC.

As concerns this clonotype: A read error may be the cause here, since a much bigger clone is one base away. V is TRBV11-2 and J is TRBJ1-1; D is uncertain. Germline-derived CDR1 and CDR2 are SGHAT and FQNNGV. The CDR3 sequence is 15 residues long. Trimming stripped 4 bases from V and 3 bases from J, with 15 bases between. CDR3 residues: CASSSLSQADTEAFF. CDR3 nucleotide sequence: TGTGCCAGCAGCTCATTGTCCCAGGCGGACACTGAAGCTTTCTTT. Full variable domain (outside the CDR3, taken from reference TRBV11-2 and TRBJ1-1): EAGVAQSPRYKIIEKRQSVAFWCNPISGHATLYWYQQILGQGPKLLIQFQNNGVVDDSQLPKDRFSAERLKGVDSTLKIQPAKLEDSAVYLCASSSLSQADTEAFFGQGTRLTVV.

This clonotype was observed at least ten times. J is TRBJ1-6 and V is TRBV7-2; D is unresolved. CDR3 size: 14 residues. V gave up 6 bases and J gave up 4 bases, with 10 bases separating them. The germline V gene encodes CDR1 SGHTA and CDR2 FQGNSA. The CDR3 DNA reads as TGTGCCAGCAGGGGTGGCCTGTATAATTCACCCCTCCACTTT. Its protein is CASRGGLYNSPLHF.

This clonotype has only one observation. This may stem from a read error, because a much larger clone lies one nucleotide away. The J gene is TRBJ2-5, the V gene TRBV7-2, with D possibly matching TRBD2 (6 bases). The CDR3 consists of 16 residues. The V gene's germline CDR1 is SGHTA and CDR2 FQGNSA. The V gene lost 0 bases and the J gene lost 1 base, with 12 bases spanning the gap. The CDR3 sequence: CASSLATTGGQETQYF. The CDR3 DNA is TGTGCCAGCAGCTTAGCGACTACCGGGGGCCAAGAGACCCAGTACTTC. The complete variable domain, with remaining parts taken from reference TRBV7-2 and TRBJ2-5, reads GAGVSQSPSNKVTEKGKDVELRCDPISGHTALYWYRQSLGQGLEFLIYFQGNSAPDKSGLPSDRFSAERTGGSVSTLTIQRTQQEDSAVYLCASSLATTGGQETQYFGPGTRLLVL.

This clonotype has ten or more counts. V usage is TRBV7-6 and J usage is TRBJ2-3; 7 bases map to TRBD2. J gave up 5 bases and V 0 bases, and 5 bases lay outside the gene matches. The germline V gene has CDR1 SGHVS and CDR2 FNYEAQ. The CDR3 has 15 amino acids. The DNA for the CDR3 is TGTGCCAGCAGCTTAGCGGCTGGGGGGGGAGATACGCAGTATTTT. Its protein product is CASSLAAGGGDTQYF.

This clonotype has ten or more counts. CDR3 sequence reads: CASSPWSGIEETQYF. DNA for the CDR3: TGTGCCAGCAGCCCGTGGAGCGGGATCGAAGAGACCCAGTACTTC. The J gene is TRBJ2-5, the V gene TRBV7-2, with 7 bases matching TRBD2. Looked up from germline, CDR1 is SGHTA and CDR2 is FQGNSA. This CDR3 is 15 amino acids long. J gave up 3 bases and V 5 bases, and 9 bases lay outside the gene matches.

This clonotype was seen many times. The chain links TRBV7-9 to TRBJ2-3, with TRBD2 matching 9 bases. The germline V gene has CDR1 SEHNR and CDR2 FQNEAQ (reference sequence). The ends lost 4 bases at V and 3 bases at J; junction bases unmatched: 8. CDR3 length equals 16 residues. DNA for the CDR3: TGTGCCAGCAGCTCCCCGGCGGGGGGGCCGACAGATACGCAGTATTTT. Translation gives CASSSPAGGPTDTQYF.

The table lists this clonotype with many counts. The chain combines TRBV7-2 with TRBJ2-3, with a possible D match to TRBD1 (6 bases). The CDR3 consists of 16 residues. V was cut by 2 bases and J by 0 bases, with 12 bases left in between. Germline V CDR1 and CDR2: SGHTA, FQGNSA. In nucleotides, the CDR3 is TGTGCCAGCAGCTTACTAGACAGGCTAAGCACAGATACGCAGTATTTT. Its protein product is CASSLLDRLSTDTQYF.